Listed below are T cell receptor beta chains from one sample, sequenced in a study of T cells in Graves' hyperthyroidism and ophthalmopathy. TCRdb re-called the multiplex PCR reads with MiXCR, one entry per CDR3 protein. The sample includes roughly 640,000 distinct CDR3 sequences, 15% to 20% seen only once; the top ten take about 3.5%. What was sequenced was blood. These receptors were collected from a woman aged 40 to 50 with Graves' ophthalmopathy. CDR3s include the opening cysteine and the closing phenylalanine or tryptophan. Each record gives: J gene, V gene, clone size, D gene, CDR3 protein, CDR3 DNA. D genes are given only for firm matches. Size is omitted from some rows. Given values are once, few, many or a class for expanded clones.

J: TRBJ2-7; V: TRBV15; size: few; D: .; CDR3: CATSRALVGNYEQYF; DNA: TGTGCCACCAGCAGAGCCCTGGTCGGAAACTACGAGCAGTACTTC
J: TRBJ2-2; V: TRBV20-1; size: many; D: .; CDR3: CSAFEGSGELFF; DNA: TGCAGTGCTTTTGAGGGGAGCGGGGAGCTGTTTTTT
J: TRBJ2-2; V: TRBV3-1; size: few; D: .; CDR3: CASSQGYLGADTGELFF; DNA: TGTGCCAGCAGCCAAGGCTACCTGGGGGCCGACACCGGGGAGCTGTTTTTT
J: TRBJ1-5; V: TRBV6-2/TRBV6-3; size: few; D: TRBD1; CDR3: CASSYQPGQPTGSNQPQHF; DNA: TGTGCCAGCAGTTACCAACCGGGACAGCCAACAGGTAGCAATCAGCCCCAGCATTTT
J: TRBJ1-6; V: TRBV30; size: many; D: TRBD1; CDR3: CAWRDRDRDVSPLHF; DNA: TGTGCCTGGAGAGACCGGGACAGGGATGTCTCACCCCTCCACTTT
J: TRBJ1-1; V: TRBV12-3/TRBV12-4; size: many; D: .; CDR3: CASSWPNTEAFF; DNA: TGTGCCAGCAGTTGGCCGAACACTGAAGCTTTCTTT
J: TRBJ2-3; V: TRBV4-1; size: .; D: .; CDR3: CASSQVLGGGTQYF; DNA: TGCGCCAGCAGCCAAGTGTTGGGAGGCGGTACGCAGTATTTT
J: TRBJ2-7; V: TRBV10-3; size: many; D: TRBD2; CDR3: CAISEYSGSYEQYF; DNA: TGTGCCATCAGTGAATATAGCGGGAGTTACGAGCAGTACTTC
J: TRBJ1-5; V: TRBV20-1; size: many; D: TRBD1; CDR3: CSAWDRANQPQHF; DNA: TGCAGTGCCTGGGACAGGGCCAATCAGCCCCAGCATTTT
J: TRBJ1-1; V: TRBV10-3; size: .; D: .; CDR3: CAISPEPGRNPNTEAFF; DNA: TGTGCCATCAGCCCTGAGCCCGGCCGAAACCCTAACACTGAAGCTTTCTTT
J: TRBJ1-3; V: TRBV6-1; size: .; D: TRBD1; CDR3: CASTRDRGANTIYF; DNA: TGTGCCAGCACTCGGGACAGGGGAGCGAACACCATATATTTT
J: TRBJ2-2; V: TRBV3-1; size: many; D: .; CDR3: CASRELGVTGELFF; DNA: TGTGCCAGCAGGGAGCTCGGGGTCACCGGGGAGCTGTTTTTT
J: TRBJ2-6; V: TRBV7-3; size: .; D: .; CDR3: CASSAMITGANVLTF; DNA: TGTGCCAGCAGCGCTATGATAACGGGGGCCAACGTCCTGACTTTC
J: TRBJ1-2; V: TRBV28; size: .; D: TRBD1; CDR3: CASSPADRGVGGYTF; DNA: TGTGCCAGCAGCCCGGCCGACAGGGGAGTCGGAGGCTACACCTTC
J: TRBJ2-5; V: TRBV5-1; size: .; D: .; CDR3: CASSPTGVVVSGETQYF; DNA: TGCGCCAGCAGCCCAACGGGGGTGGTAGTCTCTGGGGAGACCCAGTACTTC
J: TRBJ2-2; V: TRBV28; size: .; D: .; CDR3: CASSSGGPVPAGELFF; DNA: TGTGCCAGCAGTTCCGGAGGGCCGGTGCCCGCCGGGGAGCTGTTTTTT
J: TRBJ1-6; V: TRBV2; size: .; D: .; CDR3: CATQGLANSPLHF; DNA: TGTGCCACCCAGGGGCTCGCCAATTCACCCCTCCACTTT
J: TRBJ2-7; V: TRBV30; size: .; D: TRBD1; CDR3: CAWRMSGGGYEQYF; DNA: TGTGCCTGGAGAATGTCAGGGGGCGGCTACGAGCAGTACTTC
J: TRBJ2-1; V: TRBV20-1; size: few; D: TRBD2; CDR3: CSAAGLGEGEQFF; DNA: TGCAGTGCCGCGGGACTAGGCGAGGGGGAGCAGTTCTTC
J: TRBJ1-6; V: TRBV20-1; size: many; D: .; CDR3: CSARDSRGNSPLHF; DNA: TGCAGTGCTAGAGATTCGAGAGGGAATTCACCCCTCCACTTT
J: TRBJ1-5; V: TRBV4-1; size: .; D: .; CDR3: CASSRSTGGAGDQPQHF; DNA: TGCGCCAGCAGCCGCTCGACAGGCGGGGCTGGTGATCAGCCCCAGCATTTT
J: TRBJ1-4; V: TRBV28; size: many; D: .; CDR3: CASSRGTNEKLFF; DNA: TGTGCCAGCAGTCGAGGAACTAATGAAAAACTGTTTTTT
J: TRBJ2-3; V: TRBV18; size: many; D: .; CDR3: CASSYYRTADTQYF; DNA: TGTGCCAGCTCTTACTATCGGACAGCAGATACGCAGTATTTT
J: TRBJ2-7; V: TRBV5-1; size: many; D: .; CDR3: CASSLGTAFPYEQYF; DNA: TGCGCCAGCAGCTTGGGGACAGCTTTTCCCTACGAGCAGTACTTC
J: TRBJ1-6; V: TRBV6-1; size: many; D: .; CDR3: CASSEAGSRTYNSPLHF; DNA: TGTGCCAGCAGTGAAGCAGGGAGCCGCACCTATAATTCACCCCTCCACTTT
J: TRBJ1-5; V: TRBV19; size: few; D: .; CDR3: CASSIADSNQPQHF; DNA: TGTGCCAGTAGTATAGCAGATAGCAATCAGCCCCAGCATTTT
J: TRBJ2-1; V: TRBV6-1; size: .; D: TRBD1; CDR3: CASGITGGFEQFF; DNA: TGTGCCAGCGGGATAACAGGGGGCTTCGAGCAGTTCTTC
J: TRBJ2-7; V: TRBV9; size: .; D: TRBD1; CDR3: CASSAGTASEQYF; DNA: TGTGCCAGCAGCGCCGGGACAGCGTCCGAGCAGTACTTC
J: TRBJ2-5; V: TRBV20-1; size: few; D: TRBD1; CDR3: CSAPNRRTGGQETQYF; DNA: TGCAGTGCTCCAAACCGCCGGACAGGGGGACAAGAGACCCAGTACTTC
J: TRBJ1-6; V: TRBV6-2/TRBV6-3; size: .; D: TRBD1; CDR3: CASTRDSLNSPLHF; DNA: TGTGCCAGCACCCGGGACAGCCTTAATTCACCCCTCCACTTT
J: TRBJ1-1; V: TRBV3-1; size: many; D: .; CDR3: CASSQEATRRLNTEAFF; DNA: TGTGCCAGCAGCCAAGAAGCCACCAGGAGATTGAACACTGAAGCTTTCTTT
J: TRBJ1-1; V: TRBV10-3; size: .; D: TRBD1; CDR3: CATGQGLNTEAFF; DNA: TGTGCCACCGGACAGGGTTTGAACACTGAAGCTTTCTTT
J: TRBJ1-5; V: TRBV12-3/TRBV12-4; size: .; D: .; CDR3: CASSFVAGISNQPQHF; DNA: TGTGCCAGCAGTTTTGTGGCAGGGATTAGCAATCAGCCCCAGCATTTT
J: TRBJ1-2; V: TRBV7-2; size: .; D: .; CDR3: CASSPTDYGYTF; DNA: TGTGCCAGCAGTCCCACAGACTATGGCTACACCTTC
J: TRBJ2-2; V: TRBV20-1; size: few; D: .; CDR3: CSARALGGNTGELFF; DNA: TGCAGTGCTAGAGCGCTCGGGGGGAACACCGGGGAGCTGTTTTTT
J: TRBJ1-1; V: TRBV28; size: many; D: .; CDR3: CASSFQGRFAFF; DNA: TGTGCCAGCAGTTTCCAGGGTCGATTCGCTTTCTTT
J: TRBJ2-2; V: TRBV2; size: .; D: .; CDR3: CASRGNGVLTGELFF; DNA: TGTGCCAGCAGGGGGAATGGAGTCCTGACCGGGGAGCTGTTTTTT
J: TRBJ1-5; V: TRBV4-1; size: few; D: TRBD1; CDR3: CASSQEPADRGPAQPQHF; DNA: TGCGCCAGCAGCCAAGAACCCGCGGACAGGGGCCCCGCTCAGCCCCAGCATTTT
J: TRBJ2-5; V: TRBV20-1; size: many; D: .; CDR3: CSARGQGEVETQYF; DNA: TGCAGTGCTAGGGGCCAAGGGGAGGTGGAGACCCAGTACTTC
J: TRBJ2-1; V: TRBV2; size: many; D: TRBD1; CDR3: CASSTGQGRQFF; DNA: TGTGCCAGCAGCACAGGACAGGGTAGGCAGTTCTTC
J: TRBJ2-1; V: TRBV5-1; size: many; D: TRBD2; CDR3: CASAFTAGGHNEQFF; DNA: TGCGCCAGCGCTTTTACAGCGGGAGGACACAATGAGCAGTTCTTC
J: TRBJ2-3; V: TRBV4-2; size: few; D: TRBD2; CDR3: CASSLPGASGGGGDTQYF; DNA: TGTGCCAGCAGCCTCCCTGGGGCTAGCGGGGGGGGAGGAGATACGCAGTATTTT
J: TRBJ2-4; V: TRBV2; size: many; D: .; CDR3: CASSLRDPGVNIQYF; DNA: TGTGCCAGCAGTCTCCGGGACCCGGGTGTGAACATTCAGTACTTC
J: TRBJ2-1; V: TRBV27; size: many; D: .; CDR3: CASNFFIPRRHEQFF; DNA: TGTGCCAGCAATTTTTTTATCCCCAGGCGCCATGAGCAGTTCTTC
J: TRBJ1-1; V: TRBV7-6; size: .; D: TRBD1; CDR3: CASSLLRTGDTEAFF; DNA: TGTGCCAGCAGCCTACTTAGGACAGGGGACACTGAAGCTTTCTTT
J: TRBJ1-6; V: TRBV2; size: many; D: .; CDR3: CASRREPGSPLHF; DNA: TGTGCCAGCAGACGGGAGCCCGGTTCACCCCTCCACTTT
J: TRBJ2-3; V: TRBV11-2; size: many; D: TRBD2; CDR3: CASSLAGGGSTDTQYF; DNA: TGTGCCAGCAGCTTAGCGGGAGGGGGGAGCACAGATACGCAGTATTTT
J: TRBJ1-1; V: TRBV6-1; size: many; D: .; CDR3: CASSEAGGSGAEAFF; DNA: TGTGCCAGCAGTGAAGCTGGAGGTTCTGGTGCTGAAGCTTTCTTT
J: TRBJ2-1; V: TRBV2; size: many; D: TRBD2; CDR3: CASSEGLAGALRSYNEQFF; DNA: TGTGCCAGCAGTGAAGGGCTAGCGGGGGCCTTGCGCTCCTACAATGAGCAGTTCTTC
J: TRBJ2-3; V: TRBV7-2; size: few; D: .; CDR3: CASSFGSGVSTDTQYF; DNA: TGTGCCAGCAGCTTTGGTAGCGGCGTTAGCACAGATACGCAGTATTTT
J: TRBJ2-3; V: TRBV7-6; size: many; D: .; CDR3: CASSLDGMRLDTQYF; DNA: TGTGCCAGCAGCTTAGACGGGATGAGGTTAGATACGCAGTATTTT
J: TRBJ2-1; V: TRBV3-1; size: many; D: .; CDR3: CASGVLREQFF; DNA: TGTGCCAGCGGGGTATTAAGGGAGCAGTTCTTC
J: TRBJ2-5; V: TRBV6-1; size: .; D: TRBD1; CDR3: CASSPSGTGGKTQYF; DNA: TGTGCCAGCAGCCCCTCCGGGACAGGGGGCAAGACCCAGTACTTC